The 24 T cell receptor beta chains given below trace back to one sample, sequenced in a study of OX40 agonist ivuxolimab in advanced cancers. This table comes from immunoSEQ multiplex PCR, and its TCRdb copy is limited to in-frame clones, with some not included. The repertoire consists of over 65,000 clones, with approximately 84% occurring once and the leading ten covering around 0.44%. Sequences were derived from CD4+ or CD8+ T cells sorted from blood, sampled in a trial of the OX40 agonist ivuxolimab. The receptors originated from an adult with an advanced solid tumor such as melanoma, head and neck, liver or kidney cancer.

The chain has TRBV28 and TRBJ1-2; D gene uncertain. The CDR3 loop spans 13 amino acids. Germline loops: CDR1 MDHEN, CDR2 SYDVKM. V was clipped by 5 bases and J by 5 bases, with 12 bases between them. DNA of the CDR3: TGTGCCAGCAGTGCCGGGAACCCGTATGGCTACACCTTC. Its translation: CASSAGNPYGYTF.

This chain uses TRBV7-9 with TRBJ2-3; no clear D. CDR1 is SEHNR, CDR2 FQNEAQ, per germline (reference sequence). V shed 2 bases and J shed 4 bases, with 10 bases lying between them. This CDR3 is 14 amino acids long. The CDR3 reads CASSLNLGSDTQYF. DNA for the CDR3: TGTGCCAGCAGCTTAAACCTGGGTTCAGATACGCAGTATTTT.

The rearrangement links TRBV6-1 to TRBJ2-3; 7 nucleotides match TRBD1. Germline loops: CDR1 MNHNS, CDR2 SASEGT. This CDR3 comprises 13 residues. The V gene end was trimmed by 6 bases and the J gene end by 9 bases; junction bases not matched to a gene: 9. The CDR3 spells CASSSTGPWTQYF. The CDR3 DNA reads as TGTGCCAGCAGCTCGACAGGGCCTTGGACGCAGTATTTT.

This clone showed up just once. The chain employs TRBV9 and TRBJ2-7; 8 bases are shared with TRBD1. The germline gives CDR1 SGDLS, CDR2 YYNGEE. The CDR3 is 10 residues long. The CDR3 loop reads CASSPGTGFV. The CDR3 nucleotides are TGTGCCAGCAGCCCAGGGACAGGCTTCGTC.

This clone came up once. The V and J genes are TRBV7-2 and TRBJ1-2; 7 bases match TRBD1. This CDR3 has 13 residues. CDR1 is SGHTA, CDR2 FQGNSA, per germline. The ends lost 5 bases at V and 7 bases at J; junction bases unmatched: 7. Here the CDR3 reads CASSQDRVGGYTF. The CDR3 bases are TGTGCCAGCAGCCAAGACAGGGTGGGTGGCTACACCTTC. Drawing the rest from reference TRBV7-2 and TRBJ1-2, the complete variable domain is GAGVSQSPSNKVTEKGKDVELRCDPISGHTALYWYRQSLGQGLEFLIYFQGNSAPDKSGLPSDRFSAERTGGSVSTLTIQRTQQEDSAVYLCASSQDRVGGYTFGSGTRLTVV.

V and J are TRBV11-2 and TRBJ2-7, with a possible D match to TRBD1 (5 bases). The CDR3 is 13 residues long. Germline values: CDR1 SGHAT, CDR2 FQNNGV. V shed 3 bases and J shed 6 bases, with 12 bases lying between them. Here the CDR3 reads CASSFSRAGEQYV. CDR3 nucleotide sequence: TGTGCCAGCAGCTTTTCCAGGGCAGGCGAGCAGTACGTC.

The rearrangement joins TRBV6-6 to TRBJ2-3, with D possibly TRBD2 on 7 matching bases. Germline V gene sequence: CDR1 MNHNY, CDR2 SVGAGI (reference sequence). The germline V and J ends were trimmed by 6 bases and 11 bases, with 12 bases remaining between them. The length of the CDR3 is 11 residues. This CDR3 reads CASSQGGGQYF. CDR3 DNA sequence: TGTGCCAGCAGCCAAGGGGGGGGGCAGTATTTT.

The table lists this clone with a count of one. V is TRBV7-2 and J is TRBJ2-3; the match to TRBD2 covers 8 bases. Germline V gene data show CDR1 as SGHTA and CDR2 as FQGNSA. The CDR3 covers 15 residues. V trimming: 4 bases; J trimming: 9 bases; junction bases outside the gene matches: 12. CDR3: CASSSPERGSLTQYF. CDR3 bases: TGTGCCAGCAGCTCGCCCGAGCGGGGGAGTCTGACGCAGTATTTT. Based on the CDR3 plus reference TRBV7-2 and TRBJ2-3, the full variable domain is GAGVSQSPSNKVTEKGKDVELRCDPISGHTALYWYRQSLGQGLEFLIYFQGNSAPDKSGLPSDRFSAERTGGSVSTLTIQRTQQEDSAVYLCASSSPERGSLTQYFGPGTRLTVL.

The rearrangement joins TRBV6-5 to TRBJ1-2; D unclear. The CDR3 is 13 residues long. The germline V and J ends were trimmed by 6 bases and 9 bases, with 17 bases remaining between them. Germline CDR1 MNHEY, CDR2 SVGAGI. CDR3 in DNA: TGTGCCAGCAGAGCCGGAGAGGGCCGGCGCTACACCTTC. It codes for CASRAGEGRRYTF.

The CDR3 DNA follows: TGTGCCAGTAGTATAGGTCCGGGTTTCACTGAAGCTTTCTTT. It yields the protein CASSIGPGFTEAFF. This chain joins TRBV19 and TRBJ1-1; no definite D call. This CDR3 comprises 14 residues. V was shortened by 1 base and J by 4 bases, with 10 bases between the two germline ends. The germline V gene encodes CDR1 LNHDA and CDR2 SQIVND (reference sequence).

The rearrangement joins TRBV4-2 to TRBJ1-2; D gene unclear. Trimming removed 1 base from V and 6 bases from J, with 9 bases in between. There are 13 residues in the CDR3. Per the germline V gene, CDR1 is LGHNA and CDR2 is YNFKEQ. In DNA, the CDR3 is TGTGCCAGCAGCCAAGCGGCAGGAAATGGCTACACCTTC. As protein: CASSQAAGNGYTF.

The CDR3 region is CSAVQGSGNTIYF. DNA for the CDR3: TGCAGCGCCGTACAGGGCTCTGGAAACACCATATATTTT. The chain recombines TRBV29-1 with TRBJ1-3; a weak D match, TRBD1 (6 bases). V lost 7 bases, J lost 0 bases, and 10 bases lay in between. Germline V gene data show CDR1 as SQVTM and CDR2 as ANQGSEA. This CDR3 is 13 amino acids long.

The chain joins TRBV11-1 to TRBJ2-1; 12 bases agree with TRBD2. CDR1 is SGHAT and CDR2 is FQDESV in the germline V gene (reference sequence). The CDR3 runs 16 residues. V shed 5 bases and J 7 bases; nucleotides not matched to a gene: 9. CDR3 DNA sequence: TGTGCCAGCAGCACCCGACTAGCGGGAGTAGGGAATGAGCAGTTCTTC. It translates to CASSTRLAGVGNEQFF.

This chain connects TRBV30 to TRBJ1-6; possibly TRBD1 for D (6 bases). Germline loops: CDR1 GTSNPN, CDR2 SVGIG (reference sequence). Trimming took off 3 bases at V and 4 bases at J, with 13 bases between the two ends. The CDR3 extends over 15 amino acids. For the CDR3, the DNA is TGTGCCTGGAGCCTATGGACAGATTATAATTCACCCCTCCACTTT. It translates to CAWSLWTDYNSPLHF. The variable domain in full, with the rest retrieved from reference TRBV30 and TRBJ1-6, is SQTIHQWPATLVQPVGSPLSLECTVEGTSNPNLYWYRQAAGRGLQLLFYSVGIGQISSEVPQNLSASRPQDRQFILSSKKLLLSDSGFYLCAWSLWTDYNSPLHFGNGTRLTVT.

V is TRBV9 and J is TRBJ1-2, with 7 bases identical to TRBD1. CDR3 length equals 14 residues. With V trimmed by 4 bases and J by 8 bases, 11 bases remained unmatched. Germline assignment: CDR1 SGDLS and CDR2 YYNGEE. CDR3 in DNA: TGTGCCAGCAGCCCACGACAGGGAAGTTGGGGCTACACCTTC. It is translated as CASSPRQGSWGYTF.

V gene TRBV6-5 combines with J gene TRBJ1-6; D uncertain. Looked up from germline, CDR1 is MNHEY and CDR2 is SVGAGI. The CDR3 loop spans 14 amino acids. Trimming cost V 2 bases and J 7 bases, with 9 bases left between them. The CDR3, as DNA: TGTGCCAGCAGTTACCGGAAATTAAATTCACCCCTCCACTTT. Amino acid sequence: CASSYRKLNSPLHF.

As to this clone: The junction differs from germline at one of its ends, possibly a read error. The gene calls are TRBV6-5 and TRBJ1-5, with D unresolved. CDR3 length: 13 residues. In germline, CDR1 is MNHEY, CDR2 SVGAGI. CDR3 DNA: TGTGCCAGCAGTTACTCGGGGAATCTGCCCCAGCATTTT. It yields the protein CASSYSGNLPQHF.

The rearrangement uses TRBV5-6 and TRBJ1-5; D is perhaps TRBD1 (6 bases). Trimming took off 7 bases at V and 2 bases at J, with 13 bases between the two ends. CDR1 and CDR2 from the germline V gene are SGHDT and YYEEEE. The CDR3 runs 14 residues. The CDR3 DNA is TGTGCCAGCGCCCTAGGGGGGCGCAATCAGCCCCAGCATTTT. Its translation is CASALGGRNQPQHF.

The CDR3 spells CASGLGGRTDTQYF. The CDR3 DNA reads TGTGCTAGTGGTTTGGGGGGGCGCACAGATACGCAGTATTTT. The J gene is TRBJ2-3, the V gene TRBV12-5; possible D gene TRBD1, 6 bases. There are 14 residues in the CDR3. V lost 1 base to trimming and J lost 1 base, with 6 bases between them. Germline V gene data show CDR1 as LGHNT and CDR2 as FRNRAP.

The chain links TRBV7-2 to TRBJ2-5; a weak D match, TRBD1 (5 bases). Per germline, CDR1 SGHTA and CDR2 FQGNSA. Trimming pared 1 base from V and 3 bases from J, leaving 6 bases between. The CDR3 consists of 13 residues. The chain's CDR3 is CASSLGTKETQYF. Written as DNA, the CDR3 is TGTGCCAGCAGCTTAGGGACAAAAGAGACCCAGTACTTC.

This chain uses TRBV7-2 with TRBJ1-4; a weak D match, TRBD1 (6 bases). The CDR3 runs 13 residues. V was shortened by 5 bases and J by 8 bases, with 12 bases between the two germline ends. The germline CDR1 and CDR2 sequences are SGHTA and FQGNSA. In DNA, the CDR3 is TGTGCCAGCAGCGCCAGGGGCGGGGAAAAACTGTTTTTT. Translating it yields CASSARGGEKLFF.

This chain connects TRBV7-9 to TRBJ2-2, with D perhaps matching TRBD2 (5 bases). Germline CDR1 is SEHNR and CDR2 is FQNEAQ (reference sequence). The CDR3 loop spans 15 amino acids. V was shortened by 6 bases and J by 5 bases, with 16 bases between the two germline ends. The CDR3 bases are TGTGCCAGCAGTGCCCCCGGGGTGGCGACCGGGGAGCTGTTTTTT. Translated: CASSAPGVATGELFF.

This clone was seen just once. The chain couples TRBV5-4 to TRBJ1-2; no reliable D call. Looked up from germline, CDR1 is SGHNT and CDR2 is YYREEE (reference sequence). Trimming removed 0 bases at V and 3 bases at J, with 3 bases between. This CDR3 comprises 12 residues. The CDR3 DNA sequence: TGTGCCAGCAGCTTGGAACACTATGGCTACACCTTC. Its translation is CASSLEHYGYTF.

The CDR3, as DNA: TGTGCCAGTAGGGTAAATGACAGGGGAGGAGGGCAGCCCCAGCATTTT. Translated, it gives CASRVNDRGGGQPQHF. This chain links TRBV19 with TRBJ1-5; 8 bases agree with TRBD1. The germline V gene encodes CDR1 LNHDA and CDR2 SQIVND (reference sequence). The CDR3 totals 16 residues. With 6 bases clipped from V and 7 bases from J, the junction kept 14 bases outside the gene matches.